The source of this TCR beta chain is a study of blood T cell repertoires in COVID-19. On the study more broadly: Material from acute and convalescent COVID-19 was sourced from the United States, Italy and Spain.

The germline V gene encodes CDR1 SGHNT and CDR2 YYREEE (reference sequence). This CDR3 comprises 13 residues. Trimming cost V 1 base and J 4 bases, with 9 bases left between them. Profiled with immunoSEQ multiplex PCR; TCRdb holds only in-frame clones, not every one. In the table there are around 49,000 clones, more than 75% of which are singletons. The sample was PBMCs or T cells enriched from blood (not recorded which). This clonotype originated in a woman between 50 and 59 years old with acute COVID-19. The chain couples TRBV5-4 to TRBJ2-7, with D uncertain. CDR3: CASSLFPVYEQYF. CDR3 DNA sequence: TGTGCCAGCAGCTTGTTTCCGGTTTACGAGCAGTACTTC.